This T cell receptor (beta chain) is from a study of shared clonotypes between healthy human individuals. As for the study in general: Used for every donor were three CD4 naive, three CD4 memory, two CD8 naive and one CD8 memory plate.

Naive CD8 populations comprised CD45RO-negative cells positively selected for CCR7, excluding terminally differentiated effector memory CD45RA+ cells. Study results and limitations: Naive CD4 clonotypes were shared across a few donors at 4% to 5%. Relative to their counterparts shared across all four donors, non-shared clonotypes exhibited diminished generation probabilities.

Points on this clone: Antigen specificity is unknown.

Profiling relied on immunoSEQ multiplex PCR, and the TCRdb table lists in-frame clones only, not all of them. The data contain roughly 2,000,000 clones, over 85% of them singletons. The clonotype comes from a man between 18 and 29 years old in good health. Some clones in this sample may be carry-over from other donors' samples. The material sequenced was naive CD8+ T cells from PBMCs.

The CDR3: CASSLVKNSPLHF. The CDR3 DNA follows: TGTGCCAGCAGCTTAGTCAAGAATTCACCCCTCCACTTT. V and J are TRBV11-2 and TRBJ1-6, with no clear D. Germline CDR1 SGHAT, CDR2 FQNNGV. Between the trimmed V and J ends, which lost 1 base and 7 bases, there was a span of 5 bases. CDR3 length: 13 residues.